One sample yielded the 25 T cell receptor beta chains listed below, sequenced in a study of CD8+CD57+ T cells in acquired aplastic anemia. Patients sequenced had flow cytometry evidence of CD8+CD57+ cell expansion. The template for TCR beta VDJ and CDR3 sequence profiling was genomic DNA. TCRdb re-called the reads through MiXCR, storing one row per CDR3 protein. The data show 260,000 or so distinct CDR3 sequences, around 82% seen once. Material: sorted CD4+, CD8+, or CD8+CD57+ T cells (not recorded which) from PBMCs. These receptors originate from a human donor with aplastic anemia.

The gene calls are TRBV7-9 and TRBJ2-2, with D possibly TRBD1 on 5 matching bases. Trimming cost V 5 bases and J 1 base, with 14 bases left between them. CDR3 size: 16 residues. The germline CDR1 and CDR2 sequences are SEHNR and FQNEAQ (reference sequence). DNA for the CDR3: TGTGCCAGCAGCCCGACAGCTCAAGAGAACACCGGGGAGCTGTTTTTT. This sequence encodes CASSPTAQENTGELFF.

About this clonotype itself: Germline and junction disagree at one end, which may indicate a read error. The chain has TRBV20-1 and TRBJ2-5, with 13 positions matching TRBD2. The CDR3 loop spans 12 amino acids. Germline CDR1 DFQATT, CDR2 SNEGSKA (reference sequence). CDR3: CSAWTSGSTEQF. The CDR3 region has the DNA TGCAGTGCATGGACTAGCGGGAGTACTGAGCAGTTC.

This clonotype has a single count. Because the CDR3 is missing its conserved closing phenylalanine or tryptophan, this is likely a read error. The limits of the CDR3 on the DNA are not certain, so only TCRdb's listed CDR3 is given. J is TRBJ1-1 and V is TRBV7-8; the table calls TRBD1, which could not be checked here. Germline CDR1 is SGHVS and CDR2 is FQNEAQ. The CDR3 spans 13 amino acids, including both terminal residues. CDR3 amino acids: CASRGKGISSYEQ.

As regards this clonotype: Given the absence of the conserved phenylalanine or tryptophan at the CDR3 end, a read error is likely. The gene calls are TRBV7-2 and TRBJ2-7; D is possibly TRBD2 (5 bases). CDR1 and CDR2 from the germline V gene are SGHTA and FQGNSA. V dropped 7 bases and J dropped 2 bases, with 12 bases sitting between them. This CDR3 spans 13 amino acids. CDR3 amino acids: CASMLPEAYEQYY. The DNA for the CDR3 is TGTGCCAGCATGTTACCGGAGGCCTACGAGCAGTACTAC.

Concerning this clonotype: Without the conserved terminal phenylalanine or tryptophan, this CDR3 likely stems from a read error. The DNA is left out, because the CDR3 cannot be placed on it with certainty; the CDR3 is given as TCRdb lists it. The CDR3 here is CASSFGGTGASD. The V call is TRBV7-9, the J call TRBJ1-1. The germline V gene has CDR1 SEHNR and CDR2 FQNEAQ (reference sequence). The CDR3 has 12 residues if both end residues are counted.

This chain connects TRBV12-3 or TRBV12-4 to TRBJ2-7; no reliable D call. The V end was cut by 2 bases, the J end by 0 bases, with 20 bases between. The CDR3 has 18 amino acids. This CDR3 is CASSLQADEAATSYEQYV. CDR3 sequence (DNA): TGTGCCAGCAGTTTACAGGCAGACGAGGCAGCCACCTCCTACGAGCAGTACGTC.

The CDR3 nucleotides are TGTGCCAGCAGCTTAGGCAGGAGTGGCTTGGACTATGGCTACACCTTC. Encoded protein: CASSLGRSGLDYGYTF. This rearrangement joins TRBV5-5 to TRBJ1-2; no definite D call. V lost 2 bases to trimming and J lost 3 bases, with 17 bases between them. CDR1 is SGHKS and CDR2 is YYEKEE in the germline V gene (reference sequence). The CDR3 has 16 residues.

For this clonotype: At one end, the junction sequence differs from germline, possibly due to a read error. The chain carries TRBV7-6 and TRBJ2-7, with a possible D match to TRBD2 (5 bases). Per germline, CDR1 SGHVS and CDR2 FNYEAQ. This CDR3 region has 14 residues. The DNA for the CDR3 is TGTGCCAGCACCCTAGGGCGGGTCCCCTCTGAGCCCAACTTC. As protein: CASTLGRVPSEPNF.

The chain is built from TRBV15 and TRBJ2-5; D is undetermined. Germline V CDR1 and CDR2: LNHNV, YYDKDF (reference sequence). Trimming cost V 1 base and J 14 bases, with 20 bases left between them. The CDR3 has 14 residues. The CDR3 DNA reads TGTGCCACCAGCAGAGGCACCAGCCAAGAGCCCTACTACTTC. This translates into CATSRGTSQEPYYF.

Of note for this clonotype: The CDR3 does not end in the conserved phenylalanine or tryptophan, so this is likely a read error. The limits of the CDR3 on the DNA are not certain, so only TCRdb's listed CDR3 is given. The V gene is TRBV2, the J gene TRBJ2-1; the table names TRBD2, a call not compared with the DNA. Germline values: CDR1 SNHLY, CDR2 FYNNEI. The CDR3 comprises 13 residues, both ends counted. The CDR3 loop reads CASSDREPLLQDH.

The V and J genes are TRBV5-5 and TRBJ2-1; D is uncertain. V lost 4 bases to trimming and J lost 7 bases, with 15 bases between them. Looked up from germline, CDR1 is SGHKS and CDR2 is YYEKEE (reference sequence). The CDR3 contains 14 residues. CDR3 in amino acids: CASSHPGAGNEQFF. The CDR3 nucleotides are TGTGCCAGCAGCCATCCAGGCGCAGGTAATGAGCAGTTCTTC.

Comment on this clonotype: The conserved closing phenylalanine or tryptophan is absent in this CDR3, likely reflecting a read error. No DNA is shown, since the ends of the CDR3 on it are uncertain; the CDR3 is the one TCRdb lists. The V and J genes are TRBV7-9 and TRBJ2-5; the table's D call, TRBD1, has no DNA check behind it. The CDR3 spans 12 residues, counting both ends. Germline CDR1 SEHNR, CDR2 FQNEAQ (reference sequence). CDR3 protein: CASKGAGGTRYY.

Remarks on this clonotype: This is likely a read error, given that the CDR3 carries no conserved phenylalanine or tryptophan at its end. No DNA is shown, since the ends of the CDR3 on it are uncertain; the CDR3 is the one TCRdb lists. V usage is TRBV7-9 and J usage is TRBJ1-1. The CDR3 spans 13 amino acids, including both terminal residues. CDR1 SEHNR and CDR2 FQNEAQ come from the germline V gene (reference sequence). CDR3 protein: CASSSCDTQYFGS.

The rearrangement links TRBV20-1 to TRBJ2-7; perhaps TRBD2 as D (6 bases). V dropped 0 bases and J dropped 6 bases, with 12 bases sitting between them. The CDR3 totals 13 residues. In germline, CDR1 is DFQATT, CDR2 SNEGSKA (reference sequence). Here the CDR3 reads CSARDRRVGEQYF. The CDR3 DNA reads as TGCAGTGCTAGAGATAGGAGGGTCGGCGAGCAGTACTTC.

With regard to this clonotype: The junction and the germline gene differ at one end; a read error may be behind it. The V gene is TRBV9, the J gene TRBJ2-3; D is uncertain. Germline V gene lookup returns CDR1 SGDLS and CDR2 YYNGEE. The length of the CDR3 is 14 residues. CDR3: CASSLGSDTQYLDF. The CDR3 DNA follows: TGTGCCAGCAGCTTAGGGTCAGATACGCAGTATTTGGATTTT.

This chain connects TRBV7-9 to TRBJ2-6; no clear D gene. In germline, CDR1 is SEHNR, CDR2 FQNEAQ (reference sequence). The CDR3 spans 17 residues. The V end lost 3 bases, the J end lost 4 bases, and 16 bases lay between the germline ends. The CDR3 DNA sequence: TGTGCCAGCAGCTTGTCAGAGAAAAGCTACGGGGCCAACGTCCTGACTTTC. Encoded protein: CASSLSEKSYGANVLTF.

The CDR3 loop reads CASSEGTREETQYF. DNA of the CDR3: TGTGCCAGCAGCGAGGGTACAAGGGAAGAGACCCAGTACTTC. This chain joins TRBV11-2 and TRBJ2-5; maybe TRBD2 (5 bases). The germline gives CDR1 SGHAT, CDR2 FQNNGV. V lost 5 bases and J lost 3, with 13 bases in between. The CDR3 runs 14 residues.

J is TRBJ1-1 and V is TRBV20-1, with 7 bases aligning to TRBD1. The CDR3 covers 13 residues. Per germline, CDR1 DFQATT and CDR2 SNEGSKA (reference sequence). The ends lost 4 bases at V and 5 bases at J; junction bases unmatched: 7. CDR3 sequence (DNA): TGCAGTGCTAAAATACAGGGGAAAACTGAAGCTTTCTTT. This codes for CSAKIQGKTEAFF.

As concerns this clonotype: One end of the junction fails to match germline, which may point to a read error. The chain combines TRBV9 with TRBJ2-1; possibly TRBD2 for D (6 bases). Looked up from germline, CDR1 is SGDLS and CDR2 is YYNGEE. This CDR3 has 16 residues. In DNA form, the CDR3 reads TGCGCCAGCAGCCAAGAGGGAGGACCCGAAAAAAATGAGCAGTTCTTC. It specifies CASSQEGGPEKNEQFF.

This clonotype has only a few counts. The final CDR3 position lacks the conserved phenylalanine or tryptophan, pointing to a likely read error. The DNA is omitted, as the CDR3 cannot be located on it reliably, and the CDR3 follows TCRdb's listing. The chain combines TRBV7-8 with TRBJ2-3; TRBD2 is taken as the D call from the table, unchecked against the DNA. Counting both end residues, the CDR3 totals 13 amino acids. The germline CDR1 and CDR2 sequences are SGHVS and FQNEAQ. CDR3 amino acids: CASSLAGGAATHY.

With regard to this clonotype: At one of its ends the junction is not consistent with the germline gene, which may arise from a read error. The rearrangement joins TRBV24-1 to TRBJ2-7, with D maybe TRBD1 (6 bases). The CDR3 totals 14 residues. Per germline, CDR1 KGHDR and CDR2 SFDVKD. The CDR3, as DNA: TGTGCCACCTTTGAAGGGGACACAGGGTACCTGTATTTTTTC. Protein sequence: CATFEGDTGYLYFF.

The J gene is TRBJ1-2, the V gene TRBV5-1; no clear D. The CDR3 is 15 amino acids. Germline CDR1 reads SGHRS; CDR2 reads YFSETQ. Deletions cut 2 bases from V and 3 bases from J, with 14 bases between. This chain's CDR3 is CASSFIAGYDYGYTF. The CDR3 DNA follows: TGCGCCAGCAGCTTTATCGCAGGCTACGACTATGGCTACACCTTC.

In regard to this clonotype: One end of the junction varies from germline; a read error may be responsible. CDR3 in amino acids: CASSLAGRPDTQHFF. The CDR3 DNA reads TGTGCCAGCAGCTTGGCGGGAAGGCCCGATACGCAGCATTTCTTC. The chain has TRBV7-8 and TRBJ2-1, with D possibly being TRBD2 (6 bases). The CDR3 covers 15 residues. The germline gives CDR1 SGHVS, CDR2 FQNEAQ. Supplemented by reference TRBV7-8 and TRBJ2-1, the full variable domain reads GAGVSQSPRYKVAKRGQDVALRCDPISGHVSLFWYQQALGQGPEFLTYFQNEAQLDKSGLPSDRFFAERPEGSVSTLKIQRTQQEDSAVYLCASSLAGRPDTQHFFGPGTRLTVL.

This clonotype occurred a few times. The rearrangement uses TRBV2 and TRBJ2-3; D perhaps matches TRBD1 (5 bases). The length of the CDR3 is 14 residues. Trimming removed 5 bases from V and 2 bases from J, with 11 bases in between. Germline assignment: CDR1 SNHLY and CDR2 FYNNEI. The CDR3: CASSMTVHTDTQYF. CDR3 nucleotides: TGTGCCAGCAGTATGACAGTGCACACAGATACGCAGTATTTT.

The rearrangement links TRBV7-2 to TRBJ1-1; D gene unclear. There are 15 residues in the CDR3. Germline V CDR1 and CDR2: SGHTA, FQGNSA. The V end lost 0 bases, the J end lost 11 bases, and 19 bases lay between the germline ends. CDR3: CASSLALTNKHVAFF. CDR3 nucleotide sequence: TGTGCCAGCAGCTTAGCTCTGACAAATAAGCATGTCGCTTTCTTT. The full variable domain, its missing parts supplied by reference TRBV7-2 and TRBJ1-1, is GAGVSQSPSNKVTEKGKDVELRCDPISGHTALYWYRQSLGQGLEFLIYFQGNSAPDKSGLPSDRFSAERTGGSVSTLTIQRTQQEDSAVYLCASSLALTNKHVAFFGQGTRLTVV.